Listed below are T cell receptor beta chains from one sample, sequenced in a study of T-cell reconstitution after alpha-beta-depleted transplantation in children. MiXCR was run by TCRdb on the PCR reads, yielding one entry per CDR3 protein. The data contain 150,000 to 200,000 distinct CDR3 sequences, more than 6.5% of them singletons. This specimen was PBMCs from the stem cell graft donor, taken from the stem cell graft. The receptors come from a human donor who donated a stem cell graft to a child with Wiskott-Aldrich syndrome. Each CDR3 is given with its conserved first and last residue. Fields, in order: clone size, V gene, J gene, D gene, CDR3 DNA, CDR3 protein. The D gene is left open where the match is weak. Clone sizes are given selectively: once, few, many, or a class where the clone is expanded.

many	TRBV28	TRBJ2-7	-	TGTGCCAGCAGCTCACCTTGGGGGGAACGGTACGAGCAGTACTTC	CASSSPWGERYEQYF
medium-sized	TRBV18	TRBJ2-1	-	TGTGCCAGCTCACTTTCCCGGGCCCACAATGAGCAGTTCTTC	CASSLSRAHNEQFF
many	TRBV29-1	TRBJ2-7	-	TGCAGCGGGGGTAGTTCCGGGGGCTACGAGCAGTACTTC	CSGGSSGGYEQYF
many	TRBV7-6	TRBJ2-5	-	TGTGCCAGCAGCCCAGGGCACAGACAAGAGACCCAGTACTTC	CASSPGHRQETQYF
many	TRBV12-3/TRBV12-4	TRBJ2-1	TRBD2	TGTGCCAGCAGTGTCGGGACTAGCGGTTACAATGAGCAGTTCTTC	CASSVGTSGYNEQFF
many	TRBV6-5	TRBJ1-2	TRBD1	TGTGCCAGCAAGAGGCGGACAGGGTTCTATGGCTACACCTTC	CASKRRTGFYGYTF
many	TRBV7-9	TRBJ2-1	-	TGTGCCAGCAGCCACGGACAGTACAATGAGCAGTTCTTC	CASSHGQYNEQFF
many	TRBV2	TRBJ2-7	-	TGTGCCAGCAGTGAATCGAAGGAGCAGTACTTC	CASSESKEQYF
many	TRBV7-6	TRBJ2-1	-	TGTGCCAGCAGCTTAGACTTGATGTATGAGCAGTTCTTC	CASSLDLMYEQFF
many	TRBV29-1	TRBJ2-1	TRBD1	TGCAGCGTGGGCAGGGGGCCCTCCTACAATGAGCAGTTCTTC	CSVGRGPSYNEQFF
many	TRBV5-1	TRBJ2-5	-	TGCGCCAGCAGCCCAGGGACATCACAAGAGACCCAGTACTTC	CASSPGTSQETQYF
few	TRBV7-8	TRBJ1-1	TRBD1	TGTGCCAGCAAGCAGGGGGGACTCACAAGTACTGAAGCTTTCTTT	CASKQGGLTSTEAFF
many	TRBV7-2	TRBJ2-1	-	TGTGCCAGCAGCCGATCCTGGGGAGAGCAGTTCTTC	CASSRSWGEQFF
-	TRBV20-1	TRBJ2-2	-	TGCAGTGCTAGTCTAACGAACCCGAACACCGGGGAGCTGTTTTTT	CSASLTNPNTGELFF
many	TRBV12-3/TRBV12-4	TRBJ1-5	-	TGTGCCAGCAGTCGGGGTTTGGGGGGCAATCAGCCCCAGCATTTT	CASSRGLGGNQPQHF
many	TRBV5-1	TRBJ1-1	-	TGCGCCAGCAGCTTGGGAGACCACAGGTATTACACTGAAGCTTTCTTT	CASSLGDHRYYTEAFF
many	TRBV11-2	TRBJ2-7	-	TGTGCCAGCAGCTTACTTGACGAGCAGTACTTC	CASSLLDEQYF
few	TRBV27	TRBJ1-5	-	TGTGCCAGCAGTTTCTCCAGGGTCAATCAGCCCCAGCATTTT	CASSFSRVNQPQHF
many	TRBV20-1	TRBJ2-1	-	TGCAGTGCTAGTAGAACAGGGAACAGCAATGAGCAGTTCTTC	CSASRTGNSNEQFF
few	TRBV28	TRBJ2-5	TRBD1	TGTGCCAGCAGTTTCGGCCAGGGGGCGGCGGAGGAGACCCAGTACTTC	CASSFGQGAAEETQYF
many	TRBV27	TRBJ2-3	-	TGTGCCAGCAACTATAGGGGGAGCACAGATACGCAGTATTTT	CASNYRGSTDTQYF
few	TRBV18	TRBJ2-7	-	TGTGCCAGCTCACCAGGAGTTCAGCGGTTCTACGAGCAGTACTTC	CASSPGVQRFYEQYF
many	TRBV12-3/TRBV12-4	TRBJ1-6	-	TGTGCCAGCACTCGTGCTGATAATTCACCCCTCCACTTT	CASTRADNSPLHF
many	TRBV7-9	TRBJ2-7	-	TGTGCCAGCAGCCTCCCCTCCATAATGAACTACGAGCAGTACTTC	CASSLPSIMNYEQYF
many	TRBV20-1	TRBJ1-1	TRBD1	TGCAGTGCTAGAGACGGACAGGGACAGAACACTGAAGCTTTCTTT	CSARDGQGQNTEAFF
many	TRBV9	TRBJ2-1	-	TGTGCCAGCAGCGGCAGCGGAACCTCCTACAATGAGCAGTTCTTC	CASSGSGTSYNEQFF
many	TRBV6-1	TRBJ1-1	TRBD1	TGTGCCAGCAGTGGGGGACAGGCCTTCTCTGAAGCTTTCTTT	CASSGGQAFSEAFF
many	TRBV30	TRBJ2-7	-	TGTGCCTGGAGTGTACGGTCCTACGAGCAGTACTTC	CAWSVRSYEQYF
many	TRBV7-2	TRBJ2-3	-	TGTGCCAGCAGCTTAGACCCAGGCACAGATACGCAGTATTTT	CASSLDPGTDTQYF
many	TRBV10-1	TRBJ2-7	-	TGCGCCAGCAGTGAAGGCGTGGGGGGCTACGAGCAGTACTTC	CASSEGVGGYEQYF
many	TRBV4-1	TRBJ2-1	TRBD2	TGCGCCAGCAGCCACCCTCGGGGCCTTTGGACTAGCGGGATCGACAATGAGCAGTTCTTC	CASSHPRGLWTSGIDNEQFF
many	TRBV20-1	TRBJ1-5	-	TGCAGTGCTAGAGGGACAGAAAATAGCAATCAGCCCCAGCATTTT	CSARGTENSNQPQHF
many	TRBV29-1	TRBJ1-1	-	TGCAGCGTTGAATACAGGGAAACGAACACTGAAGCTTTCTTT	CSVEYRETNTEAFF
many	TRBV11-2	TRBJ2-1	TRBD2	TGTGCCAGCAGCTTAGTGAGGACGGGGGGGCATAATGAGCAGTTCTTC	CASSLVRTGGHNEQFF
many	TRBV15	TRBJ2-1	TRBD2	TGTGCCACCAGCAGAGAGGTTACTAGCGGCTCCTACAATGAGCAGTTCTTC	CATSREVTSGSYNEQFF
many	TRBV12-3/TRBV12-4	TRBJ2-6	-	TGTGCCAGCAGTTCTGGGGGTACCGGGGCCAACGTCCTGACTTTC	CASSSGGTGANVLTF
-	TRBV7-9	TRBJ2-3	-	TGTGCCAGCAGCGATAATCGGTTAATTGCAGATACGCAGTATTTT	CASSDNRLIADTQYF
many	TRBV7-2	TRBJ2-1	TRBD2	TGTGCCAGCAGCTCGACCGGGACTAGCGTGACTGAGCAGTTCTTC	CASSSTGTSVTEQFF
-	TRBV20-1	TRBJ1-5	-	TGCAGTGCTAGATCAGCTAGGAGCAATCAGCCCCAGCATTTT	CSARSARSNQPQHF
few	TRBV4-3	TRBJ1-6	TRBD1	TGCGCCAGCAGCCAAGATAGGACAGGGTATTCACCCCTCCACTTT	CASSQDRTGYSPLHF
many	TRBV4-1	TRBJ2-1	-	TGCGCCAGCAGCCAAGATCAAAGGGGCGGTGAGCAGTTCTTC	CASSQDQRGGEQFF
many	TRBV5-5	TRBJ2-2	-	TGTGCCAGCAGCCTTGGGACCTCCTACACCGGGGAGCTGTTTTTT	CASSLGTSYTGELFF
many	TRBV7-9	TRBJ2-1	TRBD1	TGTGCCAGCAGCTGGGGGACAGGGGCGGACAATGAGCAGTTCTTC	CASSWGTGADNEQFF
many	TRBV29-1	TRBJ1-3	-	TGCAGCGTTGTTTCTCAGCTCTCTGGAAACACCATATATTTT	CSVVSQLSGNTIYF
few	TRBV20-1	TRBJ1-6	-	TGCAGTGCTAGAGGGGAGTCGGAAAATTCACCCCTCCACTTT	CSARGESENSPLHF
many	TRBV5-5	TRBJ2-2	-	TGTGCCAGCAGCCTGCTATCAGGGGCCGGGGAGCTGTTTTTT	CASSLLSGAGELFF
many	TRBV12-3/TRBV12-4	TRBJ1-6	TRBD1	TGTGCCAGCACCACCGGGACAGGAACCTATTCACCCCTCCACTTT	CASTTGTGTYSPLHF
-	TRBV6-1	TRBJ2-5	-	TGTGCCAGTACGACCGGAGAGACCCAGTACTTC	CASTTGETQYF
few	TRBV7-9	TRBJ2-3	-	TGTGCCAGCAGCTTAGCGAATCAGGGTTTCCTTGATACGCAGTATTTT	CASSLANQGFLDTQYF
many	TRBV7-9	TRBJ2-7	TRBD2	TGTGCCAGCAGCTTAGTTGGACTAGCGAGATCCTACGAGCAGTACTTC	CASSLVGLARSYEQYF
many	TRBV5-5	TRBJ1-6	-	TGTGCCAGCAGCCCCCCGGGACGCGAAAATTCACCCCTCCACTTT	CASSPPGRENSPLHF